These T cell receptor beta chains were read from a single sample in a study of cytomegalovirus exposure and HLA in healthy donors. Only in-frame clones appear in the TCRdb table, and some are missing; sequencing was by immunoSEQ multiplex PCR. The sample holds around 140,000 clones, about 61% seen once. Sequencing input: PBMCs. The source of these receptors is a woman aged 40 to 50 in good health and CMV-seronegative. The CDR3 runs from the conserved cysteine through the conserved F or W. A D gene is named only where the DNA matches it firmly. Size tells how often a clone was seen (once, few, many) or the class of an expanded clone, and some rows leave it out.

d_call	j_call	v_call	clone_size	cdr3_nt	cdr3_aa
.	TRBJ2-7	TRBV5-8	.	TGTGCCAGCAGCTTGAGGCAGAGGTGGAGGGAGCAGTACTTC	CASSLRQRWREQYF
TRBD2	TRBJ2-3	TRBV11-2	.	TGTGCCAGCAGCTTAGTCCCCTTTGCGGGGGAGAGCACAGATACGCAGTATTTT	CASSLVPFAGESTDTQYF
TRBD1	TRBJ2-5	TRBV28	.	TGTGCCAGCACTTCTACAGGGGGGACCCAGTACTTC	CASTSTGGTQYF
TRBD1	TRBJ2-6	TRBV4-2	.	TGTGCCAGCAGCCCACAGGACAGGCCCAACTCTGGGGCCAACGTCCTGACTTTC	CASSPQDRPNSGANVLTF
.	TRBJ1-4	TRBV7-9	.	TGTGCCAGCAGCCAATTTGGGCAGGGGAGTGAAAAACTGTTTTTT	CASSQFGQGSEKLFF
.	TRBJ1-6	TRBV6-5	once	TGTGCCAGCAGTTACGATAGTGGACAGACTAATTCACCCCTCCACTTT	CASSYDSGQTNSPLHF
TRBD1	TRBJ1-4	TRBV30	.	TGTGCCTGGAGTGCACCGGGACAGGGATCTGAAAAACTGTTTTTT	CAWSAPGQGSEKLFF
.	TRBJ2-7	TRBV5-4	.	TGTGCCAGCAGCTTTGGGTCGCCTAGGAGCTCCTACGAGCAGTACTTC	CASSFGSPRSSYEQYF
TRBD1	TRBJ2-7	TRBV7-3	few	TGTGCCAGCAGCTTAGGGACAGGGGAAGAGCAGTACTTC	CASSLGTGEEQYF
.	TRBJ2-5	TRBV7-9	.	TGTGCCAGCAGCTTAGCGCGGGGACTCGGGGAGACCCAGTACTTC	CASSLARGLGETQYF
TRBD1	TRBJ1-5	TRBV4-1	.	TGCGCCAGCAGCCAAGAAGGACAGGATGATCAGCCCCAGCATTTT	CASSQEGQDDQPQHF
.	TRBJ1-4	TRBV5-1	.	TGCGCCAGCAGTCCTCAGGATTATAATGAAAAACTGTTTTTT	CASSPQDYNEKLFF
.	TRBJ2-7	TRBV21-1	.	TGTGCCAGCAGCAGCGAGACACGTTCTTACTCCTACGAGCAGTACTTC	CASSSETRSYSYEQYF
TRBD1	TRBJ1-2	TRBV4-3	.	TGCGCCAGCAGCCTAGGGGGCCGATTAGGCTACACCTTC	CASSLGGRLGYTF
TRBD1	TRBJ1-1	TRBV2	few	TGTGCCAGCAGTGCGGGACAGGGTGCCACTGAAGCTTTCTTT	CASSAGQGATEAFF
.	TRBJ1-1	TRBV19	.	TGTGCCAGTAGTACATTGGACAGCCTCGAAGCTTTCTTT	CASSTLDSLEAFF
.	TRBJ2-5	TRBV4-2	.	TGTGCCAGCAGCCAAGATAGCGGAGGAGTAAGGCAAGAGACCCAGTACTTC	CASSQDSGGVRQETQYF
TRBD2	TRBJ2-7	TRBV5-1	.	TGCGCCAGCAGCTCCTACGGGGGGTTAGAAGAGCAGTACTTC	CASSSYGGLEEQYF
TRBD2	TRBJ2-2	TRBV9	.	TGTGCCAGCAGCGTCGGACTAGGCTTAACCGGGGAGCTGTTTTTT	CASSVGLGLTGELFF
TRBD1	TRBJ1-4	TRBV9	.	TGTGCCAGCAGCGCAAAGGACAGGGCGGATGAAAAACTGTTTTTT	CASSAKDRADEKLFF
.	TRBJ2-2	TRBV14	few	TGTGCCAGCAGCCTGAGCAGGGGCCTCAACACCGGGGAGCTGTTTTTT	CASSLSRGLNTGELFF
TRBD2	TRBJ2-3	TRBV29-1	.	TGCAGCGTTGAAGGGAGAGACGGGGGGTACACAGATACGCAGTATTTT	CSVEGRDGGYTDTQYF
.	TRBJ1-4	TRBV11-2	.	TGTGCCAGCAGCCCCCCTACAACTAATGAAAAACTGTTTTTT	CASSPPTTNEKLFF
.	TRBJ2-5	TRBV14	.	TGTGCCAGCAGCCGTAACAGGGAAGGGGACCAAGAGACCCAGTACTTC	CASSRNREGDQETQYF
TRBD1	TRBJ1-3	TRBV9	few	TGTGCCAGTCACTCGGGACAGTTTGGAAACACCATATATTTT	CASHSGQFGNTIYF
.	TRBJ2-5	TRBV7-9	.	TGTGCCAGCAGCTCCGTCGGGGAGACCCAGTACTTC	CASSSVGETQYF
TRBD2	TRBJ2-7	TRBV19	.	TGTGCCAGTAGTACTCCGACTAGCGGGGGTTCCTACGAGCAGTACTTC	CASSTPTSGGSYEQYF
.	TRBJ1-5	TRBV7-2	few	TGTGCCAGCAGCCTTGACAGCCAGCCCCAGCATTTT	CASSLDSQPQHF
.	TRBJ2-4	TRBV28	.	TGTGCCAGCAGTCAGACAGGTGTAGCCAAAAACATTCAGTACTTC	CASSQTGVAKNIQYF
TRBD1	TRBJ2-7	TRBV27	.	TGTGCCAGCAGTTCTCGAATAACCCATCCGGGACAGAGTATGTCCTACGAGCAGTACTTC	CASSSRITHPGQSMSYEQYF
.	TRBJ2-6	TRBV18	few	TGTGCCAGCTCACCACCCTTTGGAGGTGGGGCCAACGTCCTGACTTTC	CASSPPFGGGANVLTF
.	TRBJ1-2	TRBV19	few	TGTGCCAGTAGTTCTGGGCTTGGCAAGACTAACTATGGCTACACCTTC	CASSSGLGKTNYGYTF
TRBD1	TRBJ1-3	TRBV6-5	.	TGTGCCAGCAGTTACCGAGGGGGCCCCTCTGGAAACACCATATATTTT	CASSYRGGPSGNTIYF
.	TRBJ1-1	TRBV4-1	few	TGCGCCAGCAGCCCCTTGGGGGGTATTTTGACTGAAGCTTTCTTT	CASSPLGGILTEAFF
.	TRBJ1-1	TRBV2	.	TGTGCCAGTAGAAGTCCTGAGGGGGTGACTGAAGCTTTCTTT	CASRSPEGVTEAFF
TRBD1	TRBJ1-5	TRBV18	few	TGTGCCAGCTCACCAGGGACAGCTAATCAGCCCCAGCATTTT	CASSPGTANQPQHF
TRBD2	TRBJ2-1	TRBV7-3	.	TGTGCCAGCAGCCCTAGCGGGGGGGCCTATGAGCAGTTCTTC	CASSPSGGAYEQFF
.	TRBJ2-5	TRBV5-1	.	TGCGCCAGCAGCTTGGGGGGCGGTGAAGAGACCCAGTACTTC	CASSLGGGEETQYF
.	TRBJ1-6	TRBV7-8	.	TGTGCCACCGGGTGGACAGACCTTAGGAATTCACCCCTCCACTTT	CATGWTDLRNSPLHF
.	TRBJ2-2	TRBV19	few	TGTGCCAGTAGCGAAACTCCTTACGGGGAGCTGTTTTTT	CASSETPYGELFF
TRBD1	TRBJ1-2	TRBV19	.	TGTGCCAGTAGTAAGAGACAGGGCCCCAACTATGGCTACACCTTC	CASSKRQGPNYGYTF
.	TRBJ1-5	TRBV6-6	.	TGTGCCAGCAGTTACTCCCCCGGGAGCAATCAGCCCCAGCATTTT	CASSYSPGSNQPQHF
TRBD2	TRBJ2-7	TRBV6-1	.	TGTGCCAGCAGTGAAAGCGGGGCCGATACCTACGAGCAGTACTTC	CASSESGADTYEQYF
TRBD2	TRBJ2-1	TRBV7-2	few	TGTGCCTTTCAGCGGGGGGGCGGTGAGCAGTTCTTC	CAFQRGGGEQFF
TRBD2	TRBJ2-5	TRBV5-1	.	TGCGCCAGCAGGGCTAGCGGGGGGCTCCAAGAGACCCAGTACTTC	CASRASGGLQETQYF
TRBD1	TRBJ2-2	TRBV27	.	TGTGCCAGCAGTTTAAGGCCGGACAGGGCGGACACCGGGGAGCTGTTTTTT	CASSLRPDRADTGELFF
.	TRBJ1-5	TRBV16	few	TGTGCCAGCAGCCAATCTGGGGGGGCAGAGGTCAATCAGCCCCAGCATTTT	CASSQSGGAEVNQPQHF
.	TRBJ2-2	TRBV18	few	TGTGCCAGCTCCCAGAAGTTTGGGGAGCTGTTTTTT	CASSQKFGELFF
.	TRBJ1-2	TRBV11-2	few	TGTGCCAGCAGCTCCGATTGGAGCAGGGAAACAACTAACTATGGCTACACCTTC	CASSSDWSRETTNYGYTF
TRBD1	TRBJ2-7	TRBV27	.	TGTGCCAGCAGTTCAACCCCCACAGGGGCCCTCTACGAGCAGTACTTC	CASSSTPTGALYEQYF
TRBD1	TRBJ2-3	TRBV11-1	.	TGTGCCAGCAGCTTGGACAGGGGGCCCACAGATACGCAGTATTTT	CASSLDRGPTDTQYF